Described below is a single T cell receptor (beta chain) sequence and its context. Its antigen is still unknown. The data derive from a study of CD8 T cells in ankylosing spondylitis. General observations from the study: Prior work had noted some motif variants in reactive arthritis blood and synovial fluid. Disease-linked clones reportedly showed significant enrichment in matched ankylosing spondylitis synovial fluid.

The V gene end was trimmed by 2 bases and the J gene end by 0 bases; junction bases not matched to a gene: 3. Germline loops: CDR1 MNHEY, CDR2 SVGAGI. The CDR3 runs 16 residues. Construction of TCR beta libraries was performed using quantitative 5'-RACE with molecular barcodes. TCRdb re-called the 5' RACE reads with MiXCR, one entry per CDR3 protein. The data contain hundreds of thousands of distinct CDR3 sequences, approximately 20% of them singletons. J is TRBJ2-3 and V is TRBV6-5; 9 bases agree with TRBD2. This receptor was identified in a male donor with ankylosing spondylitis or in good health (not recorded which). The sequencing sample was made of blood, either unsorted or a sorted T cell fraction (not recorded which). The CDR3 coding sequence is TGTGCCAGCAGTTACACGCTAGCGGGGAGCACAGATACGCAGTATTTT. Protein product: CASSYTLAGSTDTQYF.